These 4 T cell receptor beta chains came from one sample sequenced in a study of shared T cell receptors in the human thymus. Sequenced by immunoSEQ multiplex PCR; TCRdb stores in-frame clones only, minus some. The sample shows about 660,000 clones, 70% to 90% of them seen only once. These data also featured in a second study, about human thymus T cells.

Sequences were obtained from thymocytes. These receptors came from a boy under two years old with a congenital heart defect.

CDR3 bases: TGTGCCAGCAGCTTTATCGATACGCAGTATTTT. This encodes CASSFIDTQYF. The chain joins TRBV11-3 to TRBJ2-3; no definite D call. The CDR3 extends over 11 amino acids. Germline V gene sequence: CDR1 SGHNT, CDR2 YENEEA. Trimming stripped 3 bases from V and 6 bases from J, with 4 bases between.

The rearrangement uses TRBV21-1 and TRBJ2-7; the D call TRBD2 from the table was never checked on the DNA. TRBV21-1 is flagged as a pseudogene. The CDR3 covers 18 residues. The CDR3 is CASSNYDRTSGRLGEQYF. In DNA, the CDR3 is TGTGCCAGCAGCAATTACGACCGGACTAGCGGGAGATTGGGCGAGCAGTACTTC.

Only a few counts were recorded for this clone. V is TRBV19 and J is TRBJ1-3, with D maybe TRBD1 (6 bases). Trimming shortened V by 6 bases and J by 4 bases, and 16 bases separated the two germline ends. The germline V gene has CDR1 LNHDA and CDR2 SQIVND (reference sequence). The CDR3 length is 15 residues. This CDR3 reads CASSPGQTSGNTIYF. The CDR3 region has the DNA TGTGCCAGTAGCCCCGGACAGACCTCCGGAAACACCATATATTTT.

The chain couples TRBV7-8 to TRBJ2-4; TRBD1 aligns across 7 bases. Germline loops: CDR1 SGHVS, CDR2 FQNEAQ. The CDR3 contains 14 residues. Trimming at V came to 5 bases and at J to 7 bases, leaving 8 bases not matched to a gene. CDR3: CASSRTGGGNIQYF. For the CDR3, the DNA is TGTGCCAGCAGCCGGACAGGCGGCGGGAACATTCAGTACTTC.